This paragraph covers one T cell receptor (beta chain) sequence. What it binds is not known. Looked up from germline, CDR1 is SEHNR and CDR2 is FQNEAQ (reference sequence). This CDR3 is 14 amino acids long. Trimming removed 3 bases at V and 2 bases at J, with 10 bases between. The PCR contained 60 Vbeta and 13 Jbeta primers. Sequencing was performed with immunoSEQ multiplex PCR; in TCRdb, only in-frame clones are kept and a portion is missing. The repertoire holds 150,000 to 200,000 clones, with roughly four fifths as singletons. This sample was taken from a study of cytomegalovirus exposure and HLA in healthy donors. Unrecorded immune exposures were likely, despite nominal health at sampling. The study, taken as a whole, reports: Roughly 170 TCR beta chains were listed as cytomegalovirus-associated. The authors excluded some V segments, including TRBV6-2 and TRBV6-3, as indistinguishable.

This rearrangement joins TRBV7-9 to TRBJ2-5; no definite D call. Sequencing used PBMCs. This TCR was recovered from a woman in her thirties or forties in good health and CMV-seronegative. This CDR3 is CASSLAGAQETQYF. CDR3 in DNA: TGTGCCAGCAGCTTGGCCGGAGCACAAGAGACCCAGTACTTC.